Included here is one T cell receptor (beta chain) sequence, with context. Its antigen is unknown. Base qualities are not recorded, but no much larger clone differs from it by a single base. Library preparation used the immunoSEQ multiplex PCR assay. TCRdb retrieved this table from immuneACCESS and kept in-frame rearrangements only. Not all clones are present; in checked studies, unresolved V genes account for under half, and no reason is known for the remainder. In all, the sample holds about 12,000 clones, and approximately 87% of those were seen once. The ten largest clones take up 2.8% of the sample. This specimen comes from a study of control samples from healthy donors and cancer patients (TCRdb year 2020). Trimming costs V 7 bases and J 0 bases, and their ends lie 15 bases apart. CDR1 and CDR2 are drawn from the germline V gene: SQVTM, ANQGSEA. The CDR3 starts with the cysteine, ends with the phenylalanine, and has 14 residues. Here the CDR3 DNA is all that survives: 42 bases in frame from base 1.

The rearrangement joined TRBV29-1 to TRBJ1-2, with the D gene uncertain. Sequenced material: formalin-fixed, paraffin-embedded tissue. This TCR came from a male donor with melanoma. The DNA sequence reads TGCAGCGCTCTCCCGGGTCTATCTAACTATGGCTACACCTTC. The translation is CSALPGLSNYGYTF.